Shown below are 18 T cell receptor beta chains from a single sample sequenced in a study of blood T cell repertoires in COVID-19. Method: immunoSEQ multiplex PCR; TCRdb's copy keeps in-frame clones and lacks some. The data hold hundreds of thousands of clones, with approximately 89% observed a single time. Material: PBMCs or T cells enriched from blood (not recorded which). Receptor source: a woman aged 45-60 years who had been exposed to COVID-19.

This clone was observed a handful of times. The chain employs TRBV19 and TRBJ2-7, with D perhaps TRBD1 (6 bases). Germline V CDR1 and CDR2: LNHDA, SQIVND (reference sequence). The CDR3 sequence is 13 residues long. V lost 4 bases, J lost 7 bases, and 14 bases lay in between. The CDR3 sequence: CASSTRTDQEQYF. CDR3 DNA: TGTGCCAGTAGTACCCGGACAGACCAGGAGCAGTACTTC. The whole variable domain, remainder taken from reference TRBV19 and TRBJ2-7, is DGGITQSPKYLFRKEGQNVTLSCEQNLNHDAMYWYRQDPGQGLRLIYYSQIVNDFQKGDIAEGYSVSREKKESFPLTVTSAQKNPTAFYLCASSTRTDQEQYFGPGTRLTVT.

V usage is TRBV10-2 and J usage is TRBJ1-2; tentatively, D is TRBD1 (5 bases). This CDR3 is 15 amino acids long. Per germline, CDR1 WSHSY and CDR2 SAAADI. Deletions cut 2 bases from V and 3 bases from J, with 13 bases between. In DNA, the CDR3 is TGCGCCAGCAGTGAGGGCTCGGACACCTACTATGGCTACACCTTC. Translating gives CASSEGSDTYYGYTF.

V and J are TRBV20-1 and TRBJ2-5; 8 bases are a match to TRBD2. The junction had 7 bases not matched to a gene; V was cut back by 3 bases and J by 7 bases. There are 13 residues in the CDR3. The V gene's germline CDR1 is DFQATT and CDR2 SNEGSKA (reference sequence). The CDR3 loop reads CSASSGASGTQYF. The DNA for the CDR3 is TGCAGTGCTAGTAGCGGGGCCTCAGGGACCCAGTACTTC.

This chain uses TRBV7-2 with TRBJ1-1; 8 bases align to TRBD1. The CDR3 runs to 14 residues. With V trimmed by 2 bases and J by 8 bases, 7 bases remained unmatched. Germline CDR1 is SGHTA and CDR2 is FQGNSA. The CDR3 coding sequence is TGTGCCAGCAGCTTAAAAGCGGCAGGGGGCGAAGCTTTCTTT. As protein: CASSLKAAGGEAFF.

This clone was counted a few times. This sequence joins TRBV30 and TRBJ1-2; no reliable D call. The CDR3 has 15 amino acids. Trimming shortened V by 3 bases and J by 2 bases, and 16 bases separated the two germline ends. Germline V CDR1 and CDR2: GTSNPN, SVGIG (reference sequence). The CDR3 DNA reads as TGTGCCTGGAGAGAAATATTAGAGGGAAACTATGGCTACACCTTC. Translating gives CAWREILEGNYGYTF.

This chain links TRBV11-2 with TRBJ2-7, with a weak D call TRBD2 (5 bases). The ends were cut back, 6 bases at V and 3 bases at J, with 12 bases in the middle. Looked up from germline, CDR1 is SGHAT and CDR2 is FQNNGV. The CDR3 loop spans 13 amino acids. The CDR3 spells CASRALGSYEQYF. The CDR3 nucleotides are TGTGCCAGCAGGGCCTTGGGGAGCTACGAGCAGTACTTC.

A few counts support this clone. The rearrangement uses TRBV18 and TRBJ1-5; 7 bases map to TRBD1. Germline CDR1 reads KGHSH; CDR2 reads LQKENI. With 6 bases clipped from V and 5 bases from J, the junction kept 13 bases outside the gene matches. The CDR3 length is 16 residues. Here the CDR3 DNA reads TGTGCCAGCTCTCCGAGCCTCCGGGACAGAGATCAGCCCCAGCATTTT. As protein: CASSPSLRDRDQPQHF.

In nucleotides, the CDR3 is TGTGCCACCAGCGGACGGGACACCGACTCTGGAAACACCATATATTTT. The encoded protein is CATSGRDTDSGNTIYF. The gene calls are TRBV15 and TRBJ1-3, with D perhaps TRBD1 (6 bases). The CDR3 has 16 amino acids. V was trimmed by 5 bases and J by 0 bases, leaving 14 bases between them. Germline CDR1 and CDR2: LNHNV and YYDKDF (reference sequence).

The J gene is TRBJ1-1, the V gene TRBV12-3 or TRBV12-4, with a possible D match to TRBD1 (5 bases). V was trimmed by 2 bases and J by 7 bases, leaving 11 bases between them. The CDR3 contains 13 residues. CDR3 nucleotides: TGTGCCAGCAGTTTATTTCGGCAGGGTGAAGCTTTCTTT. Protein product: CASSLFRQGEAFF.

This chain connects TRBV29-1 to TRBJ2-3, with TRBD2 matching over 8 bases. This CDR3 region has 14 residues. The germline gives CDR1 SQVTM, CDR2 ANQGSEA. With 6 bases clipped from V and 3 bases from J, the junction kept 8 bases outside the gene matches. CDR3 coding DNA: TGCAGCGTAGGTCCAGGCGGGGGGACAGATACGCAGTATTTT. This gives the protein CSVGPGGGTDTQYF.

The CDR3 is CASSVRRGGAHEQYF. The CDR3 DNA reads TGTGCCAGCAGCGTCCGTCGCGGGGGGGCCCACGAGCAGTACTTC. This rearrangement joins TRBV6-5 to TRBJ2-7, with TRBD2 matching 9 bases. The germline CDR1 and CDR2 sequences are MNHEY and SVGAGI. The CDR3 covers 15 residues. V trimming: 6 bases; J trimming: 5 bases; junction bases outside the gene matches: 11.

The chain is built from TRBV3-1 (or the pseudogene TRBV3-2) and TRBJ2-2, with D perhaps matching TRBD2 (5 bases). Germline CDR1 and CDR2: LGHDT and YNNKEL (reference sequence). The V and J ends lost 4 bases and 9 bases respectively, with 21 bases between them. The CDR3 covers 16 residues. The DNA for the CDR3 is TGTGCCAGCAGCCCCCGGGGAGCGACCAGTGTCAGGGAGCTGTTTTTT. Its translation is CASSPRGATSVRELFF.

The chain couples TRBV5-4 to TRBJ2-1; 7 nucleotides agree with TRBD1. This CDR3 comprises 15 residues. Germline-derived CDR1 and CDR2 are SGHNT and YYREEE (reference sequence). V shed 0 bases, J shed 6 bases, and the junction held 6 bases outside the gene matches. The CDR3 loop is CASSLGQGITNEQFF. CDR3 bases: TGTGCCAGCAGCTTGGGACAGGGAATTACCAATGAGCAGTTCTTC.

The chain uses TRBV5-1 and TRBJ2-3; 7 bases are shared with TRBD2. V was pared by 2 bases and J by 5 bases, with 8 bases of the junction left unmatched. Germline values: CDR1 SGHRS, CDR2 YFSETQ. The CDR3 extends over 15 amino acids. The CDR3 protein is CASSLAGRQGDTQYF. In DNA form, the CDR3 reads TGCGCCAGCAGCTTAGCGGGGAGGCAGGGAGATACGCAGTATTTT.

The gene calls are TRBV7-8 and TRBJ1-2; D not resolved. V dropped 3 bases and J dropped 8 bases, with 16 bases sitting between them. Germline-derived CDR1 and CDR2 are SGHVS and FQNEAQ. This CDR3 has 14 residues. CDR3 coding DNA: TGTGCCAGCAGCTTTGATCCAACTTCTTACGGCTACACCTTC. Protein: CASSFDPTSYGYTF. Full variable domain (remainder filled in from reference TRBV7-8 and TRBJ1-2): GAGVSQSPRYKVAKRGQDVALRCDPISGHVSLFWYQQALGQGPEFLTYFQNEAQLDKSGLPSDRFFAERPEGSVSTLKIQRTQQEDSAVYLCASSFDPTSYGYTFGSGTRLTVV.

The chain carries TRBV7-8 and TRBJ1-5, with 7 bases aligning to TRBD1. CDR3 length equals 15 residues. Germline CDR1 SGHVS, CDR2 FQNEAQ. V lost 4 bases to trimming and J lost 6 bases; unmatched junction nucleotides: 9. The CDR3 region is CASSSSRDSSQPQHF. CDR3 sequence (DNA): TGTGCCAGCAGCTCATCCCGGGACAGCTCTCAGCCCCAGCATTTT.

The V call is TRBV11-2, the J call TRBJ2-1; TRBD1 matches at 7 bases. V lost 5 bases to trimming and J lost 3 bases; unmatched junction nucleotides: 4. The germline V gene encodes CDR1 SGHAT and CDR2 FQNNGV. This CDR3 has 14 residues. The CDR3, as DNA: TGTGCCAGCAGCAACCGGGACAGCTACAATGAGCAGTTCTTC. Translation: CASSNRDSYNEQFF.

This chain uses TRBV5-1 with TRBJ2-2; D unclear. Germline-derived CDR1 and CDR2 are SGHRS and YFSETQ. The CDR3 is 15 amino acids. V lost 3 bases to trimming and J lost 0 bases, with 9 bases between them. Here the CDR3 reads CASSSVQPNTGELFF. The CDR3 region has the DNA TGCGCCAGCAGCTCGGTACAGCCGAACACCGGGGAGCTGTTTTTT.